This T cell receptor (beta chain) derives from a study of a mutant IDH1 vaccine in newly diagnosed glioma. Trimming took 2 bases from V and 5 from J, leaving 13 bases between them. The germline V gene encodes CDR1 SGHNT and CDR2 YYREEE (reference sequence). The CDR3 loop spans 14 amino acids. Sequencing was performed with immunoSEQ multiplex PCR; in TCRdb, only in-frame clones are kept and a portion is missing. The repertoire holds just over 80,000 clones, with approximately 85% as singletons. Time point given: week 23, last vaccination. The vaccine gave 300 ug of a 20-mer mutant IDH1 peptide subcutaneously per dose. A note on this clone: Its target is unknown.

The material sequenced was PBMCs, taken from a glioma patient whose treatment included an IDH1 peptide vaccine. The chain recombines TRBV5-4 with TRBJ2-5; D may be TRBD2 (5 bases). This TCR derives from a man aged 25-40 years with glioma. Some clones in this sample may be carry-over from other donors' samples. In DNA form, the CDR3 reads TGTGCCAGCAGCTTCCGAACTAGTCTCGAGACCCAGTACTTC. It yields the protein CASSFRTSLETQYF. Based on the CDR3 plus reference TRBV5-4 and TRBJ2-5, the full variable domain is ETGVTQSPTHLIKTRGQQVTLRCSSQSGHNTVSWYQQALGQGPQFIFQYYREEENGRGNFPPRFSGLQFPNYSSELNVNALELDDSALYLCASSFRTSLETQYFGPGTRLLVL.